The 2 T cell receptor beta chains below all came from one sample that was sequenced in a study of T cells in Graves' hyperthyroidism and ophthalmopathy (dated by TCRdb to between 2018 and 2021). The method behind the library was multiplex PCR. This sample was sequenced with an Illumina HiSeq 2000. TCR beta CDR3 regions were amplified from RNA transcripts. The TCR CDR3 was subjected to a first round of RT-PCR using the HTBI primer set and the Qiagen OneStep RT-PCR kit. Starting from the raw public reads, TCRdb applied fastp trimming at Q25, assembled clones with MiXCR and retained in-frame beta chains. Each entry is one CDR3 protein sequence, shown with its most common DNA and genes. Recorded for this sample are approximately 700,000 distinct CDR3 sequences; just under 45% of them occurred a single time. About 7% of the sample belongs to the ten largest clones. Sequencing was performed on peripheral blood or thyroid tissue (not recorded which). The receptors stem from an adult man with Graves' disease, either hyperthyroidism or ophthalmopathy (not recorded which).

V usage is TRBV19 and J usage is TRBJ1-5, with TRBD1 identical over 11 bases. The V gene end was trimmed by 8 bases and the J gene end by 4 bases; junction bases not matched to a gene: 16. The CDR3 is 18 amino acids. Germline CDR1 reads LNHDA; CDR2 reads SQIVND (reference sequence). The CDR3 spells CASELRTGGATLNQPQHF. CDR3 bases: TGTGCCAGTGAATTACGGACAGGGGGCGCGACTTTGAATCAGCCCCAGCATTTT. Full variable domain (rest looked up from reference TRBV19 and TRBJ1-5): DGGITQSPKYLFRKEGQNVTLSCEQNLNHDAMYWYRQDPGQGLRLIYYSQIVNDFQKGDIAEGYSVSREKKESFPLTVTSAQKNPTAFYLCASELRTGGATLNQPQHFGDGTRLSIL.

Note on this clonotype: At one boundary the junction diverges from the germline segment, which might be a read error. The chain combines TRBV7-2 with TRBJ2-5, with 7 bases matching TRBD2. The length of the CDR3 is 15 residues. Germline CDR1 SGHTA, CDR2 FQGNSA. CDR3 DNA: TGCGCCAGCAGCCAAGTGGGCGGGGGATGGGAGACCCAGTACTTC. Translating gives CASSQVGGGWETQYF.